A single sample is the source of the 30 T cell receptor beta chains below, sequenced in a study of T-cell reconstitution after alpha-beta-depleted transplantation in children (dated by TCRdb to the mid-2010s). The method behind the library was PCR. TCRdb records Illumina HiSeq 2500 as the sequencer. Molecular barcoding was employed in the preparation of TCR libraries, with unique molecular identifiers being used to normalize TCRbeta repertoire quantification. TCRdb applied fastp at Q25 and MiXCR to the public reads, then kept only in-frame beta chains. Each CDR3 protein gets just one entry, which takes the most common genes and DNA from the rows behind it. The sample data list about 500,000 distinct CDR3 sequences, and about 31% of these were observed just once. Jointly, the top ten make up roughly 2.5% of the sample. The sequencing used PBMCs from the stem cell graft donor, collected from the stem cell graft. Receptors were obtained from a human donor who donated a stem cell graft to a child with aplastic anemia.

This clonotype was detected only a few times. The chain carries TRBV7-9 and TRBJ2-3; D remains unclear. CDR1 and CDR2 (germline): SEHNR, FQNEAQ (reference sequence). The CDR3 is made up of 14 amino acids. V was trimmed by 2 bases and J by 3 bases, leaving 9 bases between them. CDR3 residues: CASSLSMRTDTQYF. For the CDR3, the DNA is TGTGCCAGCAGCTTATCCATGCGTACAGATACGCAGTATTTT.

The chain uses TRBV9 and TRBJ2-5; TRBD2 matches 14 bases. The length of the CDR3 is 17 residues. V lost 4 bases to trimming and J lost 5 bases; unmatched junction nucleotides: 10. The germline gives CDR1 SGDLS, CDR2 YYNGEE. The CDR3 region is CASSRGTSGSGVETQYF. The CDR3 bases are TGTGCCAGCAGCAGAGGGACTAGCGGGAGCGGGGTGGAGACCCAGTACTTC.

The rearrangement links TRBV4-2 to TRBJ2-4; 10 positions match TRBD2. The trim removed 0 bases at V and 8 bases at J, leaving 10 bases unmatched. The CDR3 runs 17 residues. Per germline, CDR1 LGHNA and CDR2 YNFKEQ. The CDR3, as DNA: TGTGCCAGCAGCCAAGATAAGGCTAGCGGGAGAGGCGACATTCAGTACTTC. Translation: CASSQDKASGRGDIQYF.

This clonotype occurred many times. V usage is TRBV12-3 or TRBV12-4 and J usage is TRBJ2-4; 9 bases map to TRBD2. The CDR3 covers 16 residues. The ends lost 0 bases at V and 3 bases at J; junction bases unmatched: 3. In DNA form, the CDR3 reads TGTGCCAGCAGTTTAGCTCTAGCGGGAATCAAAAACATTCAGTACTTC. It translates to CASSLALAGIKNIQYF.

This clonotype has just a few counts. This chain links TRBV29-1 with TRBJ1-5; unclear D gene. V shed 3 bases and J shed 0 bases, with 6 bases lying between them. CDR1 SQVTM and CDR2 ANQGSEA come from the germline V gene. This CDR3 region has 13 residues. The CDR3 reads CSVEENSNQPQHF. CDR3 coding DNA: TGCAGCGTTGAGGAGAATAGCAATCAGCCCCAGCATTTT.

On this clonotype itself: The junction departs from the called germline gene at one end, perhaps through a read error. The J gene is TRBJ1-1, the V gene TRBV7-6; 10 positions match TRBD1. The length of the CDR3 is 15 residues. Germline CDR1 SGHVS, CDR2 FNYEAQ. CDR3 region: CASSGQGGGHTEASF. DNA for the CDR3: TGTGCCAGCAGCGGACAGGGGGGTGGACACACTGAAGCTTCCTTT. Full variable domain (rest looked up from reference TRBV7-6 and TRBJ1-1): GAGVSQSPRYKVTKRGQDVALRCDPISGHVSLYWYRQALGQGPEFLTYFNYEAQQDKSGLPNDRFSAERPEGSISTLTIQRTEQRDSAMYRCASSGQGGGHTEASFGQGTRLTVV.

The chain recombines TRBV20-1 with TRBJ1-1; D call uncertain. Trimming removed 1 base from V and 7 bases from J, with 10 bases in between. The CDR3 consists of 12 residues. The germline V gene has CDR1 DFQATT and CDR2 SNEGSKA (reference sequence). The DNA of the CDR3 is TGCAGTGCTAGAGGAAGGCAGATTGAAGCTTTCTTT. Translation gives CSARGRQIEAFF.

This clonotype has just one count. The CDR3 DNA sequence: TGTGCCAGCTCACCACTTCCCCAGGTTGGGCAGCCCCAGCATTTT. Translation: CASSPLPQVGQPQHF. This chain connects TRBV18 to TRBJ1-5; D unclear. The CDR3 sequence is 15 residues long. V was pared by 1 base and J by 7 bases, with 14 bases between. The V gene's germline CDR1 is KGHSH and CDR2 LQKENI.

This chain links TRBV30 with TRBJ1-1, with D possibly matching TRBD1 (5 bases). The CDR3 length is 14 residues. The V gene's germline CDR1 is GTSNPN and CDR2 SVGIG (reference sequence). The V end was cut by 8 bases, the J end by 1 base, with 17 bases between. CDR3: CARKSGTANTEAFF. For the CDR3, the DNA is TGTGCCCGCAAGTCCGGGACGGCGAACACTGAAGCTTTCTTT. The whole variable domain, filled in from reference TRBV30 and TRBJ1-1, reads SQTIHQWPATLVQPVGSPLSLECTVEGTSNPNLYWYRQAAGRGLQLLFYSVGIGQISSEVPQNLSASRPQDRQFILSSKKLLLSDSGFYLCARKSGTANTEAFFGQGTRLTVV.

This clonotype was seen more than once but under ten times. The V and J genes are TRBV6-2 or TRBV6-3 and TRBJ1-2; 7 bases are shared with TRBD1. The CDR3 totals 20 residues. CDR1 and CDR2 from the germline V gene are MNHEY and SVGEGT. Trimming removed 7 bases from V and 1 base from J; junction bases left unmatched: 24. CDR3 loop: CASTKGQTNFHLPYNYGYTF. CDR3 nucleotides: TGTGCCAGCACCAAGGGACAGACCAACTTCCATTTGCCGTATAACTATGGCTACACCTTC.

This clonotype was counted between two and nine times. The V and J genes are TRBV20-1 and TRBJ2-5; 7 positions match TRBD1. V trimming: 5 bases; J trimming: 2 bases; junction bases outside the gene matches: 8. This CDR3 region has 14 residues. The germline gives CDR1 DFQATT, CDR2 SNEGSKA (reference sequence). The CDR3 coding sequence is TGCAGTGCTCGGGGACAGCAGCGTCAAGAGACCCAGTACTTC. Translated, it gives CSARGQQRQETQYF.

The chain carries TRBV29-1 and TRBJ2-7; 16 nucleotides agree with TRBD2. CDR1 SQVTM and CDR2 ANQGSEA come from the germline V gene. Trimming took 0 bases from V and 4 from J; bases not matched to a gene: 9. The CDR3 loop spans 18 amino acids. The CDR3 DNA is TGCAGCGTTGAAGATCCCGGGACTAGCGGGAGGGCCGGGTACGAGCAGTACGTC. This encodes CSVEDPGTSGRAGYEQYV.

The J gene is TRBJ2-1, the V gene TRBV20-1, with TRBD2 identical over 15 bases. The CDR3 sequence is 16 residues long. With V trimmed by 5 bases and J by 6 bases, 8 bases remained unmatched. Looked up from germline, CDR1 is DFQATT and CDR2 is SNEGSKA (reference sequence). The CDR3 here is CSAPWTSGRASNEQFF. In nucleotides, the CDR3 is TGCAGTGCTCCTTGGACTAGCGGGAGGGCCAGCAATGAGCAGTTCTTC.

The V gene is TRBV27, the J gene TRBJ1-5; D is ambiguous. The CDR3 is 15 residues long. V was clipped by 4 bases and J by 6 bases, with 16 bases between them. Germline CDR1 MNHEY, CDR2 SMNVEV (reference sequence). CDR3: CASSSSASIAQPQHF. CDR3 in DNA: TGTGCCAGCAGTTCTTCCGCTTCCATAGCTCAGCCCCAGCATTTT.

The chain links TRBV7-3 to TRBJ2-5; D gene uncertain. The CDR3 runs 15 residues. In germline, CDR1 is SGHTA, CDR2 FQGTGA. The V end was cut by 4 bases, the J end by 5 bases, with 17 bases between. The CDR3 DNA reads TGTGCCAGCAGCTCCCATGCCGGAGTGATGGAGACCCAGTACTTC. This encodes CASSSHAGVMETQYF.

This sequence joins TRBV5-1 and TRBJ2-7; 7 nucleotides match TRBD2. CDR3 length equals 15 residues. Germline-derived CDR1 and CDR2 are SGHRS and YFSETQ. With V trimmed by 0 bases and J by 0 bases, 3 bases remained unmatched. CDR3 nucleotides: TGCGCCAGCAGCTTGGGCGGGACTAACTCCTACGAGCAGTACTTC. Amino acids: CASSLGGTNSYEQYF.

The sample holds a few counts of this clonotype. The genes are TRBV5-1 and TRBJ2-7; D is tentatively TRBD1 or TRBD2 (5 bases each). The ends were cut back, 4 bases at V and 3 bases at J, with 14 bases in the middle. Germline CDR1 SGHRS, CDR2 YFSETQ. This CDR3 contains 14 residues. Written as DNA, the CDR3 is TGCGCCAGCAGCCTAGGTGGGGGAGACTACGAGCAGTACGTC. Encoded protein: CASSLGGGDYEQYV.

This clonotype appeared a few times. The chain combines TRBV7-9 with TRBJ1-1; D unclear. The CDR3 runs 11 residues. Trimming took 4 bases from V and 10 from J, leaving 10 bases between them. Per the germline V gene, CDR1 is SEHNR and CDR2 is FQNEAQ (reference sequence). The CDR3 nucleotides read TGTGCCAGCAGCTCTCAGGAGTCAGCTTTCTTT. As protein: CASSSQESAFF. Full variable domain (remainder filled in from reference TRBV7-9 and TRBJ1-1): DTGVSQNPRHKITKRGQNVTFRCDPISEHNRLYWYRQTLGQGPEFLTYFQNEAQLEKSRLLSDRFSAERPKGSFSTLEIQRTEQGDSAMYLCASSSQESAFFGQGTRLTVV.

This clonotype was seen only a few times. The CDR3 sequence: CSAGGGWNEKLFF. In DNA, the CDR3 is TGCAGTGCTGGTGGTGGGTGGAATGAAAAACTGTTTTTT. The V gene is TRBV20-1, the J gene TRBJ1-4; D is undetermined. The CDR3 has 13 amino acids. CDR1 is DFQATT, CDR2 SNEGSKA, per germline (reference sequence). Trimming shortened V by 5 bases and J by 5 bases, and 12 bases separated the two germline ends.

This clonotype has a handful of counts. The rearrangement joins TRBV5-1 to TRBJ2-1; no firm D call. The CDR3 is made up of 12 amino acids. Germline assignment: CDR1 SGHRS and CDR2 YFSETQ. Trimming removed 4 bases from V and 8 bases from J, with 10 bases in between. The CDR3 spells CASSVGGDEQFF. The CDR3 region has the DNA TGCGCCAGCAGCGTGGGTGGCGATGAGCAGTTCTTC.

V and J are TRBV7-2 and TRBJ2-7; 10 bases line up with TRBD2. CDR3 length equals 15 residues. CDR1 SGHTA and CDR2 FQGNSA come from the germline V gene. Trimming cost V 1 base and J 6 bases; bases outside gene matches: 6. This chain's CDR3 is CASSLVQREGGEQYF. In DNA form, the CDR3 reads TGTGCCAGCAGCTTAGTACAGCGGGAGGGGGGCGAGCAGTACTTC.

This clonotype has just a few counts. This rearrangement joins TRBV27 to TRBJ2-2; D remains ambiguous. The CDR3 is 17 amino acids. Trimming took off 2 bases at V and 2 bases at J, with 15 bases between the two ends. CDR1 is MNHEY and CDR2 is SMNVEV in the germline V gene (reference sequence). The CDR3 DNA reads TGTGCCAGCAGTTTACTTTCCCTTAGAACTAACACCGGGGAGCTGTTTTTT. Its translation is CASSLLSLRTNTGELFF.

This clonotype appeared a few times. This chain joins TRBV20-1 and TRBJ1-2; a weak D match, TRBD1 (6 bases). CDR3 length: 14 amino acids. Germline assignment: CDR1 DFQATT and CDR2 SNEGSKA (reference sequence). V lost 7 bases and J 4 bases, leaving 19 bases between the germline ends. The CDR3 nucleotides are TGCAGTGGACGGTGGGGGGGCCAATCCTATGGCTACACCTTC. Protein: CSGRWGGQSYGYTF.

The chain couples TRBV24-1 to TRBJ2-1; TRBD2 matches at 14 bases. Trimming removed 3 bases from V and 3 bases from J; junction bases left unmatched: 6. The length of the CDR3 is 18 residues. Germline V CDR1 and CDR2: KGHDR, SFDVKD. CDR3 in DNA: TGTGCCACCAGTGATCGCGGGACTAGCGGGAGTTTCTACAATGAGCAGTTCTTC. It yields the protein CATSDRGTSGSFYNEQFF.

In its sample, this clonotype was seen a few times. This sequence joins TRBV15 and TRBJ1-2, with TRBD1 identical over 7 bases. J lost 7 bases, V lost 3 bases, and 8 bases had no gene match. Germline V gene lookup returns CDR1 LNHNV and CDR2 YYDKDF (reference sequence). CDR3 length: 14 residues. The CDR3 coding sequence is TGTGCCACCAGCAGGGAAGAGACAGGGTTTGGCTACACCTTC. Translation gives CATSREETGFGYTF.

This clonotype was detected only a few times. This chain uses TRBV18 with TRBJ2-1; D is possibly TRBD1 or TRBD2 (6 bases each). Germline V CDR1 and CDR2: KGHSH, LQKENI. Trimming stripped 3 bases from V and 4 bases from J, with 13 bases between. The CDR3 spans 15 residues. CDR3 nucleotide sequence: TGTGCCAGCTCACCCGAGGGGGAGGCTTACAATGAGCAGTTCTTC. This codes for CASSPEGEAYNEQFF.

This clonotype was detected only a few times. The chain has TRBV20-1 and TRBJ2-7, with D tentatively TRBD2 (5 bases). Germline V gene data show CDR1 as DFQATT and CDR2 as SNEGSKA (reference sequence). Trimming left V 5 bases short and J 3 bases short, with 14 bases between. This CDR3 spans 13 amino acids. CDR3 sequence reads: CSAPRGSGYEQYF. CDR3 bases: TGCAGTGCTCCCCGGGGAAGCGGCTACGAGCAGTACTTC.

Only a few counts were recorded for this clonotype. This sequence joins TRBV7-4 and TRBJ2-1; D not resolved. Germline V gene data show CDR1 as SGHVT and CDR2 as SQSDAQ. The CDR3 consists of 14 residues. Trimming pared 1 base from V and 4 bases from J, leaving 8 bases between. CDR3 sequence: CASSLGVEYNEQFF. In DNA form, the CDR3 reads TGTGCCAGCAGCTTAGGAGTGGAGTACAATGAGCAGTTCTTC.

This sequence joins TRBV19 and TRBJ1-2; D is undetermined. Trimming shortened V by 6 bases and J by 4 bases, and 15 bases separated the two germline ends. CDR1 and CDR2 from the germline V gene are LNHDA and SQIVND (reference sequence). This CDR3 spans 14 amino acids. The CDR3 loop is CASSSPLSSYGYTF. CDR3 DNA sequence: TGTGCCAGTAGCTCTCCCTTATCTTCCTATGGCTACACCTTC.

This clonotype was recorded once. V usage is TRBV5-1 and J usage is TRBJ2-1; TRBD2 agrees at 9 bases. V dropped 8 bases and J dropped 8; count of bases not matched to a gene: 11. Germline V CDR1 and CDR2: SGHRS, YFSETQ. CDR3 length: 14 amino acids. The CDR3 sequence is CASLLAGVFYEQFF. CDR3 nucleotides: TGCGCCAGTCTCTTAGCGGGAGTTTTCTATGAGCAGTTCTTC.